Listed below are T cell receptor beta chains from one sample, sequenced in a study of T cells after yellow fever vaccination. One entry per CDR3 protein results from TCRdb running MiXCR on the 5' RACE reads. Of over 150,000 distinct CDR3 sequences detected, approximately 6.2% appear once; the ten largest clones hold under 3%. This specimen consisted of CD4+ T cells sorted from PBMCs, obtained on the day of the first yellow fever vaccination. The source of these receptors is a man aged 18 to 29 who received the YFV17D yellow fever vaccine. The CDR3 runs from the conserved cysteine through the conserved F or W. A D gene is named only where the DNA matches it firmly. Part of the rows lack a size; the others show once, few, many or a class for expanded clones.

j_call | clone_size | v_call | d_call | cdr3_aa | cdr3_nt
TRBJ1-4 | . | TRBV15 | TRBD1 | CATSRDFEGADEKLFF | TGTGCCACCAGCAGAGATTTCGAGGGGGCTGATGAAAAACTGTTTTTT
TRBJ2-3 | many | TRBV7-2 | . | CASSPHRDTQYF | TGTGCCAGCAGCCCCCATCGGGATACGCAGTATTTT
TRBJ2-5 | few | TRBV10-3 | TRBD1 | CAISDSPGQALQGTQYF | TGTGCCATCAGTGATTCCCCGGGACAGGCCTTGCAGGGGACCCAGTACTTC
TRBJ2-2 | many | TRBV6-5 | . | CASSYDLTGELFF | TGTGCCAGCAGTTACGACCTCACCGGGGAGCTGTTTTTT
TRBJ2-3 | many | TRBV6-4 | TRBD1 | CASSPGTGGPTDTQYF | TGTGCCAGCAGTCCCGGGACAGGGGGCCCCACAGATACGCAGTATTTT
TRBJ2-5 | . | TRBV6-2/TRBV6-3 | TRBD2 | CASSRQPGLAGESETQYF | TGTGCCAGCAGTCGCCAACCGGGACTAGCGGGGGAAAGTGAGACCCAGTACTTC
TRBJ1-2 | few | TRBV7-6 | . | CASSLAPGREEGYTF | TGTGCCAGCAGCTTGGCCCCGGGGAGGGAGGAGGGCTACACCTTC
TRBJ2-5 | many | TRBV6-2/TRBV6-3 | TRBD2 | CASSSHTGLAGLQETQYF | TGTGCCAGCAGTTCTCACACGGGACTAGCGGGTCTCCAAGAGACCCAGTACTTC
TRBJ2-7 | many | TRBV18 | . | CASSPPSLSEQYF | TGTGCCAGCTCACCACCGAGCCTTTCCGAGCAGTACTTC
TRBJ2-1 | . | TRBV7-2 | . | CASSKGWNEQFF | TGTGCCAGCAGCAAAGGATGGAATGAGCAGTTCTTC
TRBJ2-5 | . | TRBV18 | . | CASSPRQFRETQYF | TGTGCCAGCTCACCCCGACAGTTTAGAGAGACCCAGTACTTC
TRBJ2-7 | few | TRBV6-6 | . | CASTQHGYEQYF | TGTGCCAGCACCCAGCACGGTTACGAGCAGTACTTC
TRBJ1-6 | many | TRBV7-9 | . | CASSPGSLEVHF | TGTGCCAGCAGCCCAGGGTCTCTCGAGGTCCACTTT
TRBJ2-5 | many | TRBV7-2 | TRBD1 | CASSMTGGSETQYF | TGTGCCAGCAGCATGACAGGGGGTTCGGAGACCCAGTACTTC
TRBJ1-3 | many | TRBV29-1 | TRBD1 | CSVSRGTIGNTIYF | TGCAGCGTGAGCAGGGGGACTATTGGAAACACCATATATTTT
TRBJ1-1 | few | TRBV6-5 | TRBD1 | CASSYSGTGEAFF | TGTGCCAGCAGTTACTCGGGGACAGGTGAAGCTTTCTTT
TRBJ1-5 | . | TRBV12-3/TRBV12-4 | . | CASSRPYQPQHF | TGTGCCAGCAGTCGCCCCTATCAGCCCCAGCATTTT
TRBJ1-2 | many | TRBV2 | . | CASSDWRGDGYTF | TGTGCCAGCAGTGATTGGAGGGGCGATGGCTACACCTTC
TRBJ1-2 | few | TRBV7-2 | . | CASTRDLFYGYTF | TGTGCCAGCACACGGGACTTGTTCTATGGCTACACCTTC
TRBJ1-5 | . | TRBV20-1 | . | CSASARGNQPQHF | TGCAGTGCTAGCGCCAGGGGAAATCAGCCCCAGCATTTT
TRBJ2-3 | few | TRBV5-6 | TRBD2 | CASFASGNADTQYF | TGTGCCAGCTTTGCTAGCGGGAATGCAGATACGCAGTATTTT
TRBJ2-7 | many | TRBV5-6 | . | CASSPEGTYSYEQYF | TGTGCCAGCAGCCCGGAGGGGACTTACTCCTACGAGCAGTACTTC
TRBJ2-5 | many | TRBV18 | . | CASSPSFQQETQYF | TGTGCCAGCTCACCAAGCTTTCAGCAAGAGACCCAGTACTTC
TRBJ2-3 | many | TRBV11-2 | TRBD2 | CASSLGFAGGTDTQYF | TGTGCCAGCAGCTTAGGTTTCGCGGGGGGGACAGATACGCAGTATTTT
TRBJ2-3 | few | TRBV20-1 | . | CCARDLGRAPTDTQYF | TGCTGTGCTAGAGATCTCGGCAGGGCCCCCACAGATACGCAGTATTTT
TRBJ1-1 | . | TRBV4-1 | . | CASRQGLGVTEAFF | TGCGCCAGCAGACAGGGCTTGGGCGTCACTGAAGCTTTCTTT
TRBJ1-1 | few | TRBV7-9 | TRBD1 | CASSPVRSPVTGARNTEAFF | TGTGCCAGCAGCCCTGTCCGGTCCCCAGTCACAGGGGCAAGGAACACTGAAGCTTTCTTT
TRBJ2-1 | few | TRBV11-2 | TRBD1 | CASRGDSYNEQFF | TGTGCCAGCAGGGGGGACAGTTACAATGAGCAGTTCTTC
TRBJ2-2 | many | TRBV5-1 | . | CASSLDRVDTGELFF | TGCGCCAGCAGCTTGGACAGGGTCGACACCGGGGAGCTGTTTTTT
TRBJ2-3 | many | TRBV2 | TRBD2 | CASAVAGGTDTQYF | TGTGCCAGCGCCGTAGCGGGGGGCACAGATACGCAGTATTTT
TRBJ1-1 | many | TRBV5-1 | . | CASSLASGTEAFF | TGCGCCAGCAGCTTAGCTTCTGGGACTGAAGCTTTCTTT
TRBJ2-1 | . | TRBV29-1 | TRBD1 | CSVEAIIGQGSYNEQFF | TGCAGCGTTGAAGCTATAATTGGACAGGGATCCTACAATGAGCAGTTCTTC
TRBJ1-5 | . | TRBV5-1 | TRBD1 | CASSETGTGNQPQHF | TGCGCCAGCAGCGAAACCGGGACAGGCAATCAGCCCCAGCATTTT
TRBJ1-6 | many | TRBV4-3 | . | CASSQEDYNSPLHF | TGCGCCAGCAGCCAAGAGGACTATAATTCACCCCTCCACTTT
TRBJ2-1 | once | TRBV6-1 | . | CASTPGGAVSYNEQFF | TGTGCCAGCACCCCAGGGGGGGCCGTCTCCTACAATGAGCAGTTCTTC
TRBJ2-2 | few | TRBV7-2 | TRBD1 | CASMGQVAGELFF | TGTGCCAGTATGGGACAGGTAGCCGGGGAGCTGTTTTTT
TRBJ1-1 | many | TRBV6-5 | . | CASSYSPTENTEAFF | TGTGCCAGCAGTTACTCCCCGACAGAGAACACTGAAGCTTTCTTT
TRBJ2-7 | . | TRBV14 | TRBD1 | CASSQEGQGGSYEQYF | TGTGCCAGCAGCCAAGAGGGACAGGGGGGTTCCTACGAGCAGTACTTC
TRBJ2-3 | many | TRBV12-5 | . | CASGSLTDTQYF | TGTGCTAGTGGTTCCCTCACAGATACGCAGTATTTT
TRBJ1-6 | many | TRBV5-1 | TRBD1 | CASSSRQGASSPLHF | TGCGCCAGCAGCTCAAGACAGGGGGCAAGTTCACCCCTCCACTTT
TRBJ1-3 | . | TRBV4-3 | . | CASSQDPYGTTGNTIYF | TGCGCCAGCAGCCAAGATCCCTACGGGACAACTGGAAACACCATATATTTT
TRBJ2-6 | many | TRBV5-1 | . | CASSSRSGANVLTF | TGCGCCAGCAGCTCACGCTCTGGGGCCAACGTCCTGACTTTC
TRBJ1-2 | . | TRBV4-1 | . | CASSQTGTDLYGYTF | TGCGCCAGCAGCCAAACCGGGACTGACCTCTATGGCTACACCTTC
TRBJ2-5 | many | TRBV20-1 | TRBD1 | CSAPGQGGETQYF | TGCAGTGCCCCGGGACAGGGGGGAGAGACCCAGTACTTC
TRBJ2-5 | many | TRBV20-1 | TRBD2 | CSASPSGETQYF | TGCAGTGCTTCCCCTAGCGGAGAGACCCAGTACTTC